Reported below is one TCR beta chain. Every donor was a Caucasian adult from Nashville, Tennessee. The data stem from a study of shared clonotypes between healthy human individuals. The ends lost 5 bases at V and 3 bases at J; junction bases unmatched: 9. Germline lookup yields CDR1 SGHAT and CDR2 FQNNGV. This CDR3 spans 18 amino acids. Assay: immunoSEQ multiplex PCR; the TCRdb copy retains only in-frame clones and omits some. The data show around 700,000 clones, about three quarters seen once. The TCR sequence derives from a woman aged 30 to 39 in good health. The material sequenced was memory CD4+ T cells sorted from blood. Subset denoted: CD45RA-negative fraction. J is TRBJ2-5 and V is TRBV11-2; 16 bases fit TRBD2. CDR3 in DNA: TGTGCCAGCAGCACCGGGACTAGCGGGAGGGCCTCTGAAGAGACCCAGTACTTC. It translates to CASSTGTSGRASEETQYF.